This entry features one T cell receptor (beta chain) sequence. The protocol was immunoSEQ multiplex PCR, while the TCRdb copy is restricted to in-frame clones and leaves out a portion. The sample consists of about 59,000 clones, 97% of them appearing once. This record belongs to a study of technical replicates of blood from a handful of donors. The ends were cut back, 10 bases at V and 0 bases at J, with 16 bases in the middle. Germline assignment: CDR1 MNHEY and CDR2 SVGAGI. This CDR3 comprises 15 residues. The specimen sequenced was T cells isolated from PBMCs. The chain couples TRBV6-5 to TRBJ1-5; D might be TRBD1 (6 bases). This clonotype was obtained from a human donor in good health. The CDR3 loop is CATKDSYYSNQPQHF. CDR3 sequence (DNA): TGTGCCACCAAGGACAGTTATTATAGCAATCAGCCCCAGCATTTT.